The text below deals with one T cell receptor (beta chain). Germline V gene sequence: CDR1 SGHVS, CDR2 FQNEAQ. The CDR3 has 13 residues. V was clipped by 1 base and J by 7 bases, with 11 bases between them. These data are taken from a study of blood T cell repertoires in COVID-19. Overall study: Samples came from the United States, Italy and Spain, spanning acute and convalescent COVID-19. The cDNA or gDNA used as material had been derived from T cells, B-cell-depleted T cells, or PBMCs.

Methods used by the authors: By means of reference gene primer amplification, nucleated cell counts were estimated. Assay used: immunoSEQ multiplex PCR; TCRdb lists only in-frame clones, some missing. V, J and clone size derive from that table, while D and trimming were established from the DNA sequence. Of roughly 80,000 clones listed, approximately 90% are singletons. The source material was peripheral blood. This TCR came from a woman older than 75 with active or convalescent COVID-19. The V and J genes are TRBV7-8 and TRBJ2-7; D is perhaps TRBD1 (6 bases). In nucleotides, the CDR3 is TGTGCCAGCAGCTTAGTAACAGGGTATGAGCAGTACTTC. Protein: CASSLVTGYEQYF.